The present entry profiles one T cell receptor (beta chain) with its context. The antigen is undetermined. V gave up 2 bases and J gave up 4 bases, with 6 bases separating them. The germline CDR1 and CDR2 sequences are LNHDA and SQIVND (reference sequence). The CDR3 sequence is 14 residues long. The data were obtained in a study of breast tumors, draining lymph nodes, adjacent tissues. TCRdb re-called the multiplex PCR reads through MiXCR, storing one row per CDR3 protein. This sample has some 38,000 distinct CDR3 sequences, with about 36% found just once. Broader study findings: Tumor TCR diversity was below lymph nodes but above nontumor tissue. The lymph node origin of tumor T cells was framed as consistent with a hypothesis, not demonstrated.

The source material was breast tumor tissue. The V gene is TRBV19, the J gene TRBJ1-6; no clear D gene. The sequence was obtained from a female donor with breast cancer. Some clones in this sample may be carry-over from other donors' samples. The CDR3 protein is CASSISVYNSPLHF. The CDR3, as DNA: TGTGCCAGTAGTATATCGGTATATAATTCACCCCTCCACTTT.